The present T cell receptor beta chain was sequenced within a study of chemoradiotherapy in HPV16-positive cancers. The assay was immunoSEQ multiplex PCR, and TCRdb's table has in-frame clones only and misses some. The table has more than 20,000 clones, 70% to 90% seen once. CDR1 is SGDLS and CDR2 is YYNGEE in the germline V gene. CDR3 length: 13 residues. Trimming removed 4 bases at V and 8 bases at J, with 15 bases between. Study-wide results and caveats: Candidate HPV-specific clones and E7-related TCR motifs grew in tumor during treatment. The functional HPV-specific definition rests on just two HPV16-positive patients.

In regard to this clone: Its cognate antigen is unknown.

Source: blood, taken from a patient who underwent chemoradiotherapy. The chain recombines TRBV9 with TRBJ1-2, with a weak D call TRBD1 (5 bases). This receptor was obtained from a human donor with HPV-associated anogenital cancer. CDR3 residues: CASSKRGGLGYTF. CDR3 nucleotide sequence: TGTGCCAGCAGCAAACGGGGGGGTCTCGGCTACACCTTC.